The T cell receptor beta chain described here comes from a study of T cells in Graves' hyperthyroidism and ophthalmopathy. In this sample, this clonotype turned up a few times. TCR beta CDR3 regions were amplified from RNA transcripts. TCR CDR3 regions were first amplified by RT-PCR with HTBI primers. TCRdb recomputed calls from the multiplex PCR reads with MiXCR, one row per CDR3 protein. The sample records more than 550,000 distinct CDR3 sequences, approximately 42% being singletons. This TCR came from an adult man with Graves' disease, either hyperthyroidism or ophthalmopathy (not recorded which). The sequenced sample consisted of peripheral blood or thyroid tissue (not recorded which).

This CDR3 is CASSLYLDTEAFF. The CDR3 DNA reads as TGTGCCAGCAGCTTATATCTGGACACTGAAGCTTTCTTT. The gene calls are TRBV7-9 and TRBJ1-1; D not resolved. The CDR3 length is 13 residues. V was trimmed by 2 bases and J by 3 bases, leaving 7 bases between them. Looked up from germline, CDR1 is SEHNR and CDR2 is FQNEAQ (reference sequence). The variable domain in full, with the rest retrieved from reference TRBV7-9 and TRBJ1-1, is DTGVSQNPRHKITKRGQNVTFRCDPISEHNRLYWYRQTLGQGPEFLTYFQNEAQLEKSRLLSDRFSAERPKGSFSTLEIQRTEQGDSAMYLCASSLYLDTEAFFGQGTRLTVV.